One and the same sample provided the 15 T cell receptor beta chains below, sequenced in a study of T cell responses to AZD1222 COVID-19 vaccine. The assay was immunoSEQ multiplex PCR, and TCRdb's table has in-frame clones only and misses some. The sample consists of about 150,000 clones, more than 90% of them appearing once. Material: peripheral blood, obtained 28 days after the second AZD1222 dose. The receptors shown here come from an adult who received the AZD1222 COVID-19 vaccine.

The V gene is TRBV19, the J gene TRBJ2-7; 10 nucleotides line up with TRBD2. With V trimmed by 3 bases and J by 3 bases, 8 bases remained unmatched. CDR1 LNHDA and CDR2 SQIVND come from the germline V gene (reference sequence). There are 16 residues in the CDR3. CDR3 amino acids: CASSILTSGAIYEQYF. The CDR3 DNA reads TGTGCCAGTAGTATCCTAACTAGCGGGGCTATCTACGAGCAGTACTTC.

V gene TRBV28 combines with J gene TRBJ1-4; a possible D gene is TRBD1 (5 bases). The V and J ends lost 6 bases and 8 bases respectively, with 22 bases between them. Germline CDR1 reads MDHEN; CDR2 reads SYDVKM. This CDR3 spans 16 amino acids. The CDR3 sequence is CASRSYRRGQREKLFF. CDR3 nucleotides: TGTGCCAGCAGATCGTATCGAAGGGGCCAACGCGAAAAACTGTTTTTT.

The chain combines TRBV2 with TRBJ2-1; 7 bases fit TRBD2. The junction had 4 bases not matched to a gene; V was cut back by 7 bases and J by 1 base. This CDR3 is built from 14 residues. CDR1 and CDR2 (germline): SNHLY, FYNNEI. CDR3 sequence (DNA): TGTGCCAGCACTCCGCGGGAGTCCTACAATGAGCAGTTCTTC. Protein: CASTPRESYNEQFF.

CDR3 DNA: TGCAGCGTCGGGGAAGGTGGAGATGGAAACACCATATATTTT. Residues: CSVGEGGDGNTIYF. The V gene is TRBV29-1, the J gene TRBJ1-3; D is undetermined. CDR1 SQVTM and CDR2 ANQGSEA come from the germline V gene. The V end lost 6 bases, the J end lost 3 bases, and 15 bases lay between the germline ends. CDR3 size: 14 residues.

The chain is built from TRBV3-1 (or the pseudogene TRBV3-2) and TRBJ1-2; the match to TRBD1 covers 8 bases. J gave up 4 bases and V 3 bases, and 10 bases lay outside the gene matches. This CDR3 has 16 amino acids. CDR1 LGHDT and CDR2 YNNKEL come from the germline V gene (reference sequence). CDR3 in amino acids: CASSHEATGDIYGYTF. The CDR3 DNA sequence: TGTGCCAGCAGCCATGAGGCGACAGGGGACATCTATGGCTACACCTTC.

This clone was counted a few times. The V call is TRBV11-2, the J call TRBJ1-6; D gene unclear. Germline V gene lookup returns CDR1 SGHAT and CDR2 FQNNGV. The CDR3 consists of 18 residues. Trimming cost V 1 base and J 0 bases, with 13 bases left between them. The CDR3 bases are TGTGCCAGCAGCTTAGGGGTCAGCCCGAGCTCCTATAATTCACCCCTCCACTTT. As protein: CASSLGVSPSSYNSPLHF.

The V and J genes are TRBV21-1 and TRBJ2-1; the listed D gene, TRBD1, was not tested against the DNA. TRBV21-1 is reported as a pseudogene. The CDR3 consists of 14 residues. The CDR3 nucleotides read TGTGCCAGCAGATTCGGGACAGGGGACAATGAGCAGTTCTTC. Protein sequence: CASRFGTGDNEQFF.

The rearrangement uses TRBV28 and TRBJ1-6, with 9 bases lining up with TRBD1. The CDR3 spans 15 residues. Germline CDR1 and CDR2: MDHEN and SYDVKM. V lost 6 bases, J lost 4 bases, and 4 bases stayed unmatched. The DNA of the CDR3 is TGTGCCAGCAGGACGGGACAGGGTTATAATTCACCCCTCCACTTT. Translated: CASRTGQGYNSPLHF. The full variable domain, completed using reference TRBV28 and TRBJ1-6, is DVKVTQSSRYLVKRTGEKVFLECVQDMDHENMFWYRQDPGLGLRLIYFSYDVKMKEKGDIPEGYSVSREKKERFSLILESASTNQTSMYLCASRTGQGYNSPLHFGNGTRLTVT.

This rearrangement joins TRBV29-1 to TRBJ1-1, with 9 bases that match TRBD1. V was clipped by 7 bases and J by 5 bases; unmatched bases: 11. The CDR3 runs 14 residues. Germline V gives CDR1 SQVTM, CDR2 ANQGSEA. The CDR3 loop reads CSAAGQGAWTEAFF. CDR3 bases: TGCAGCGCTGCGGGACAGGGAGCGTGGACTGAAGCTTTCTTT. Complete variable domain (other parts from reference TRBV29-1 and TRBJ1-1): SAVISQKPSRDICQRGTSLTIQCQVDSQVTMMFWYRQQPGQSLTLIATANQGSEATYESGFVIDKFPISRPNLTFSTLTVSNMSPEDSSIYLCSAAGQGAWTEAFFGQGTRLTVV.

V is TRBV5-4 and J is TRBJ2-3; D may be TRBD1 (6 bases). V lost 4 bases and J lost 1, with 13 bases in between. Germline V gene data show CDR1 as SGHNT and CDR2 as YYREEE (reference sequence). The CDR3 length is 15 residues. Here the CDR3 reads CASSHPGDRTDTQYF. The CDR3 DNA reads as TGTGCCAGCAGCCATCCAGGGGACCGCACAGATACGCAGTATTTT.

There are a few counts of this clone. The gene calls are TRBV11-2 and TRBJ2-2; TRBD1 aligns across 9 bases. Trimming cost V 1 base and J 6 bases; bases outside gene matches: 12. The V gene's germline CDR1 is SGHAT and CDR2 FQNNGV. CDR3 size: 18 residues. The CDR3 DNA follows: TGTGCCAGCAGCTTAGTTCTACGGGGGACAGGGTTACCCGGGGAGCTGTTTTTT. It is translated as CASSLVLRGTGLPGELFF.

The chain uses TRBV6-5 and TRBJ2-3; D is undetermined. The CDR3 length is 11 residues. The germline gives CDR1 MNHEY, CDR2 SVGAGI. Between the trimmed V and J ends, which lost 6 bases and 2 bases, there was a span of 3 bases. CDR3 sequence (DNA): TGTGCCAGCAGCCACACAGATACGCAGTATTTT. Amino acids: CASSHTDTQYF.

This clone was recorded at least ten times. The chain employs TRBV7-9 and TRBJ2-2, with 7 bases that match TRBD1. Germline V CDR1 and CDR2: SEHNR, FQNEAQ (reference sequence). J lost 3 bases, V lost 2 bases, and 0 bases had no gene match. The CDR3 loop spans 14 amino acids. This chain's CDR3 is CASSLQGDTGELFF. For the CDR3, the DNA is TGTGCCAGCAGCTTACAGGGGGACACCGGGGAGCTGTTTTTT. The whole variable domain, remainder taken from reference TRBV7-9 and TRBJ2-2, is DTGVSQNPRHKITKRGQNVTFRCDPISEHNRLYWYRQTLGQGPEFLTYFQNEAQLEKSRLLSDRFSAERPKGSFSTLEIQRTEQGDSAMYLCASSLQGDTGELFFGEGSRLTVL.

V is TRBV2 and J is TRBJ2-7, with a possible D match to TRBD1 (6 bases). The CDR3 has 11 residues. Trimming cost V 5 bases and J 9 bases, with 11 bases left between them. From germline, CDR1 is SNHLY and CDR2 FYNNEI. CDR3 sequence reads: CASSQQGWQYF. As DNA, the CDR3 is TGTGCCAGCAGTCAACAGGGATGGCAGTACTTC.

V and J are TRBV28 and TRBJ1-2; no reliable D call. This CDR3 has 12 amino acids. CDR1 is MDHEN and CDR2 is SYDVKM in the germline V gene. V lost 9 bases and J lost 0, with 8 bases in between. The CDR3 here is CASTGTNYGYTF. Written as DNA, the CDR3 is TGTGCCAGTACGGGGACTAACTATGGCTACACCTTC.